The T cell receptor (beta chain) under discussion was sequenced for a study of blood T cell repertoires in COVID-19. Authors' methods: Amplification from reference gene primers served as the basis for estimated nucleated cell counts. Assay: immunoSEQ multiplex PCR; the TCRdb copy retains only in-frame clones and omits some. V, J and clone size reflect that table, while D and trimming were determined from the DNA. The sample has tens of thousands of clones, roughly four fifths seen once. This TCR derives from a man between 60 and 70 years old with active COVID-19. The sequencing sample was made of peripheral blood.

The CDR3 nucleotides are TGCGCCAGTGGGGCTCAGGGGATAGCTGGGGCCAACGTCCTGACTTTC. Translation gives CASGAQGIAGANVLTF. The chain couples TRBV5-1 to TRBJ2-6; possibly TRBD1 for D (6 bases). The CDR3 spans 16 residues. Per germline, CDR1 SGHRS and CDR2 YFSETQ. Trimming took off 8 bases at V and 2 bases at J, with 17 bases between the two ends.